This is a list of T cell receptor beta chains from one sample in a study of blood T cell repertoires in COVID-19. Sequencing was performed with immunoSEQ multiplex PCR; in TCRdb, only in-frame clones are kept and a portion is missing. Found here are 200,000 to 250,000 clones, 86% of them singletons; the top ten hold 3.1%. The source material was PBMCs or T cells enriched from blood (not recorded which). These receptors all come from a woman between 50 and 59 years old in a cohort exposed to, infected with or recovered from COVID-19 (not recorded which). Each CDR3 is given with its conserved first and last residue. Fields, in order: V gene, clone size, D gene, J gene, CDR3 protein, CDR3 DNA. A D gene is named only where the DNA matches it firmly. Part of the rows lack a size; the others show once, few, many or a class for expanded clones.

TRBV19	NA	TRBD1	TRBJ1-5	CASSGQGVSQPQHF	TGTGCCAGTAGCGGACAGGGCGTTAGTCAGCCCCAGCATTTT
TRBV3-1/TRBV3-2	once	TRBD1	TRBJ1-1	CASSHLGTGARNTEAFF	TGTGCCAGCAGTCACCTCGGGACAGGGGCCAGGAACACTGAAGCTTTCTTT
TRBV4-3	NA	NA	TRBJ2-4	CASSQEVDRYYSNIQYF	TGCGCCAGCAGCCAAGAGGTGGATCGCTACTACTCAAACATTCAGTACTTC
TRBV7-6	NA	NA	TRBJ1-1	CASSSSTGRLSDTEAFF	TGTGCCAGCAGCTCATCAACAGGGAGATTATCGGACACTGAAGCTTTCTTT
TRBV28	NA	TRBD1	TRBJ1-4	CASGTGDEKLFF	TGTGCCAGTGGGACAGGGGACGAAAAACTGTTTTTT
TRBV5-1	NA	TRBD1	TRBJ2-5	CASSEGQGAFQETQYF	TGCGCCAGCAGCGAAGGACAGGGGGCATTTCAAGAGACCCAGTACTTC
TRBV28	NA	NA	TRBJ2-2	CASSLSPGGLLTGELFF	TGTGCCAGCAGTTTATCTCCGGGGGGCCTCCTCACCGGGGAGCTGTTTTTT
TRBV29-1	few	NA	TRBJ2-3	CSVVRGSDTQYF	TGCAGCGTTGTAAGGGGGTCAGATACGCAGTATTTT
TRBV6-6	NA	TRBD1	TRBJ1-1	CASRARGQSEAFF	TGTGCCAGCAGAGCCAGGGGGCAGTCTGAAGCTTTCTTT
TRBV5-1	few	NA	TRBJ1-2	CASSFTRPGHPYGYTF	TGCGCCAGCAGCTTCACCCGACCGGGACATCCCTATGGCTACACCTTC
TRBV2	NA	TRBD1	TRBJ1-6	CASRDRSSYNSPLHF	TGTGCCAGCAGGGACAGGAGCTCCTATAATTCACCCCTCCACTTT
TRBV5-1	NA	NA	TRBJ2-7	CASSLGTGAYEQYF	TGCGCCAGCAGCTTGGGTACAGGTGCCTACGAGCAGTACTTC
TRBV11-2	NA	TRBD2	TRBJ2-2	CASSLGIFPQRGYTGELFF	TGTGCCAGCAGCTTAGGAATATTCCCCCAGCGGGGGTACACCGGGGAGCTGTTTTTT
TRBV4-1	NA	TRBD1	TRBJ1-5	CASGAPGQVNSNQPQHF	TGCGCCAGCGGCGCGCCCGGACAGGTGAATAGCAATCAGCCCCAGCATTTT
TRBV5-1	NA	NA	TRBJ2-3	CASSPETIRTDTQYF	TGCGCCAGCAGCCCGGAAACTATCCGCACAGATACGCAGTATTTT
TRBV3-1/TRBV3-2	few	NA	TRBJ2-3	CASLESTGSTDTQYF	TGTGCCAGCCTGGAATCTACGGGGAGCACAGATACGCAGTATTTT
TRBV7-3	NA	NA	TRBJ1-6	CASSQGYLTPLHF	TGTGCCAGCAGCCAGGGGTACCTTACGCCCCTCCACTTT
TRBV3-1/TRBV3-2	NA	TRBD1	TRBJ1-1	CASSQKPRGRGRTEAFF	TGTGCCAGCAGCCAGAAACCCAGGGGGCGAGGGCGGACTGAAGCTTTCTTT
TRBV28	NA	TRBD1	TRBJ1-5	CASSPQTGGRNQPQHF	TGTGCCAGCAGTCCACAAACAGGGGGCAGGAATCAGCCCCAGCATTTT
TRBV2	NA	TRBD2	TRBJ2-3	CASSSSGGAGDTQYF	TGTGCCAGCAGTTCTAGCGGGGGGGCCGGGGATACGCAGTATTTT
TRBV28	NA	TRBD2	TRBJ2-5	CASSLHRSAGGETQYF	TGTGCCAGCAGTTTACACAGATCGGCGGGGGGAGAGACCCAGTACTTC
TRBV19	NA	TRBD1	TRBJ1-2	CASSTTHNPRQGWYTF	TGTGCCAGTAGTACAACACACAATCCACGACAGGGTTGGTACACCTTC
TRBV20-1	NA	TRBD1	TRBJ1-1	CSASVRQGLNTEAFF	TGCAGTGCTAGTGTGCGACAGGGACTGAACACTGAAGCTTTCTTT
TRBV19	NA	TRBD1	TRBJ1-5	CASSIGTTGLRQPQHF	TGTGCCAGTAGTATTGGGACGACAGGGCTGAGGCAGCCCCAGCATTTT
TRBV11-2	NA	NA	TRBJ1-3	CASSPQYSGNTIYF	TGTGCCAGCAGCCCACAGTACTCTGGAAACACCATATATTTT
TRBV18	NA	TRBD2	TRBJ2-3	CASSPFAAGVTSTDTQYF	TGTGCCAGCTCACCTTTCGCAGCGGGGGTGACTAGCACAGATACGCAGTATTTT
TRBV19	NA	NA	TRBJ1-3	CASSRGGYGNTIYF	TGTGCCAGTAGTCGGGGGGGATATGGAAACACCATATATTTT
TRBV4-2	NA	NA	TRBJ1-5	CASSPGNSNQPQHF	TGTGCCAGCAGCCCAGGGAATAGCAATCAGCCCCAGCATTTT
TRBV6-5	once	TRBD1	TRBJ2-5	CASSYLGQQETQYF	TGTGCCAGCAGTTACTTGGGACAGCAAGAGACCCAGTACTTC
TRBV21-1	NA	NA	TRBJ1-4	CASSKNERTGENEKLFF	TGTGCCAGCAGCAAAAACGAGAGGACAGGCGAGAATGAAAAACTGTTTTTT
TRBV28	NA	NA	TRBJ1-2	CASRLTQAYGYTF	TGTGCCAGCAGGTTAACACAGGCCTATGGCTACACCTTC
TRBV7-2	NA	TRBD2	TRBJ2-1	CASSLVDEGLAAGGQFF	TGTGCCAGCAGCTTAGTCGACGAGGGACTAGCAGCCGGGGGGCAGTTCTTC
TRBV4-3	NA	TRBD1	TRBJ1-2	CASSQEGRTGIYGYTF	TGCGCCAGCAGCCAAGAAGGGCGGACAGGGATCTATGGCTACACCTTC
TRBV5-1	NA	NA	TRBJ1-3	CASSLGGVAGNTIYF	TGCGCCAGCAGCTTGGGCGGGGTGGCTGGAAACACCATATATTTT
TRBV5-4	NA	NA	TRBJ2-3	CASSFRGGSTDTQYF	TGTGCCAGCAGCTTCAGGGGCGGGAGCACAGATACGCAGTATTTT
TRBV5-4	medium-sized	NA	TRBJ2-7	CASSLGGVYEQYF	TGTGCCAGCAGCTTGGGAGGAGTCTACGAGCAGTACTTC
TRBV4-3	NA	NA	TRBJ1-3	CASSPTRQQGPGNTIYF	TGCGCCAGCAGCCCAACACGCCAACAGGGCCCCGGAAACACCATATATTTT
TRBV5-1	NA	NA	TRBJ2-1	CASSLAGRGDEQFF	TGCGCCAGCAGCTTGGCAGGGCGCGGGGATGAGCAGTTCTTC
TRBV14	NA	NA	TRBJ2-2	CASSPSGAGRAANTGELFF	TGTGCCAGCAGCCCCTCGGGGGCAGGGAGGGCCGCGAACACCGGGGAGCTGTTTTTT
TRBV7-9	NA	TRBD2	TRBJ2-5	CASSSGLEETQYF	TGTGCCAGCAGCTCGGGACTAGAAGAGACCCAGTACTTC
TRBV7-2	NA	NA	TRBJ2-3	CASSLPGRTDTQYF	TGTGCCAGCAGCTTACCGGGGAGAACAGATACGCAGTATTTT
TRBV5-4	NA	TRBD1	TRBJ1-4	CASSLATGGNEKLFF	TGTGCCAGCAGCTTGGCGACAGGGGGTAATGAAAAACTGTTTTTT
TRBV19	NA	TRBD2	TRBJ2-5	CASSLAGGQETQYF	TGTGCCAGTAGCTTAGCGGGGGGACAAGAGACCCAGTACTTC
TRBV11-1	NA	NA	TRBJ1-2	CASSHRMSRGYTF	TGTGCCAGCAGCCATCGTATGAGTCGGGGCTACACCTTC
TRBV5-4	NA	NA	TRBJ1-2	CASSRGYGYTF	TGTGCCAGCAGCCGGGGCTATGGCTACACCTTC
TRBV11-3	NA	NA	TRBJ1-1	CASRLGVNTEAFF	TGTGCCAGCCGACTAGGGGTGAACACTGAAGCTTTCTTT
TRBV28	NA	NA	TRBJ1-6	CASTGGGQYSPLHF	TGTGCCAGCACAGGTGGGGGCCAGTATTCACCCCTCCACTTT
TRBV7-2	NA	TRBD2	TRBJ2-3	CASSFSGGAPSTDTQYF	TGTGCCAGCAGCTTTAGCGGGGGGGCCCCTAGCACAGATACGCAGTATTTT
TRBV5-1	NA	NA	TRBJ2-5	CASSLGSSGQETQYF	TGCGCCAGCAGCTTGGGAAGTAGCGGTCAAGAGACCCAGTACTTC
TRBV2	NA	NA	TRBJ2-7	CASTDRTYEQYF	TGTGCCAGCACCGACAGGACCTACGAGCAGTACTTC
TRBV20-1	NA	NA	TRBJ1-5	CSASGTWRERNQPQHF	TGCAGTGCTAGTGGGACTTGGCGGGAACGCAATCAGCCCCAGCATTTT
TRBV27	few	NA	TRBJ1-1	CASSFREQTEAFF	TGTGCCAGCAGTTTCAGAGAACAGACTGAAGCTTTCTTT